This T cell receptor beta chain was captured by sequencing in a study of Ad26.COV2.S vaccination and SARS-CoV-2 variants. In the study overall: Sample donor was a member of the COV1001 Ad26.COV2.S trial arm.

The method was immunoSEQ multiplex PCR; TCRdb's version includes in-frame clones alone and lacks a portion of them. The sample yields about 440,000 clones, about 90% seen once. The treatment: approximately 18 received Ad26.COV2.S at low or high dose, single or two shots; several received placebo; per-sample allocation not given. Material that was analyzed had been drawn on day 63 after the first vaccine or placebo injection. Trimming cost V 3 bases and J 1 base, with 7 bases left between them. The CDR3 consists of 14 residues. The germline CDR1 and CDR2 sequences are SGHRS and YFSETQ. This TCR was sampled from a person aged 18 to 59 who received the Ad26.COV2.S COVID-19 vaccine or a placebo. The V call is TRBV5-1, the J call TRBJ2-2; D gene unclear. This specimen was peripheral blood, taken in a trial of Ad26.COV2.S vaccine versus placebo. CDR3 amino acids: CASSSRLNTGELFF. CDR3 in DNA: TGCGCCAGCAGCTCCAGACTGAACACCGGGGAGCTGTTTTTT.